This T cell receptor beta chain emerged from a study of cytomegalovirus exposure and HLA in healthy donors. Overall study results and limits: TCR beta chain V- and J-gene trimming was linked, in a later analysis, to a missense variant in DCLRE1C. An Asian-associated ancestry cluster reportedly showed fewer N-insertions than the approximately 630-donor mean in a later analysis.

Germline lookup yields CDR1 GTSNPN and CDR2 SVGIG (reference sequence). The CDR3 contains 14 residues. V lost 1 base, J lost 8 bases, and 14 bases lay in between. The PCR contained 60 Vbeta and 13 Jbeta primers. Study processing details: Unique TCR beta chains numbered approximately 80 million in a later analysis, with approximately 10 million shared. Data came from immunoSEQ multiplex PCR; TCRdb stores just in-frame clones and leaves some out. That table furnishes V, J and clone size, whereas the DNA furnished D and trimming. Here the sample spans around 95,000 clones, 78% being singletons. This clone was detected a few times. Its antigen is unidentified.

J is TRBJ1-4 and V is TRBV30; unclear D gene. Sequences were obtained from PBMCs. The origin of this receptor is a middle-aged woman in good health and CMV-seropositive. CDR3 residues: CAWSGEVPLEKLFF. CDR3 in DNA: TGTGCCTGGAGTGGGGAGGTCCCGCTGGAAAAACTGTTTTTT.